Presented here are 23 T cell receptor beta chains from one specimen sequenced in a study of CD8 T cells in ankylosing spondylitis. General study results and limits: A motif in TCR beta, a set of under 10 highly homologous variants, appeared characteristic of ankylosing spondylitis blood.

TCRdb reprocessed the 5' RACE reads via MiXCR and lists one record per CDR3 protein. The table records more than 300,000 distinct CDR3 sequences, 8% of them present only once. For these receptors, no antigen is known. Sequenced material: blood, either unsorted or a sorted T cell fraction (not recorded which). These receptors were obtained from a male donor with ankylosing spondylitis.

The chain carries TRBV7-2 and TRBJ2-1; 7 bases align to TRBD1. CDR3 length: 12 amino acids. The germline gives CDR1 SGHTA, CDR2 FQGNSA. V was pared by 6 bases and J by 8 bases, with 4 bases of the junction left unmatched. CDR3 nucleotide sequence: TGTGCCAGCAGACGAACAGGGGATGAGCAGTTCTTC. This sequence encodes CASRRTGDEQFF.

V usage is TRBV5-1 and J usage is TRBJ2-2; D uncertain. This CDR3 has 12 amino acids. V shed 6 bases and J shed 4 bases, with 7 bases lying between them. Looked up from germline, CDR1 is SGHRS and CDR2 is YFSETQ. DNA of the CDR3: TGCGCCAGCACCCCGATCACCGGGGAGCTGTTTTTT. It is translated as CASTPITGELFF. Supplemented by reference TRBV5-1 and TRBJ2-2, the full variable domain reads KAGVTQTPRYLIKTRGQQVTLSCSPISGHRSVSWYQQTPGQGLQFLFEYFSETQRNKGNFPGRFSGRQFSNSRSEMNVSTLELGDSALYLCASTPITGELFFGEGSRLTVL.

This CDR3 reads CASSLEGQGAWETQYF. The DNA of the CDR3 is TGCGCCAGCAGCTTGGAGGGACAGGGGGCGTGGGAGACCCAGTACTTC. The rearrangement links TRBV5-1 to TRBJ2-5, with 12 bases fitting TRBD1. Per germline, CDR1 SGHRS and CDR2 YFSETQ. Germline trimming cut 0 bases from V and 5 bases from J; bases unmatched to any gene: 5. The CDR3 runs 16 residues.

There are many counts of this clonotype. This chain connects TRBV7-9 to TRBJ2-1; 10 bases are a match to TRBD2. Germline-derived CDR1 and CDR2 are SEHNR and FQNEAQ (reference sequence). CDR3 length: 15 amino acids. Trimming removed 6 bases from V and 1 base from J; junction bases left unmatched: 3. This CDR3 reads CASSRTSGSYNEQFF. The CDR3 coding sequence is TGTGCCAGCAGTAGGACTAGCGGATCCTACAATGAGCAGTTCTTC.

V usage is TRBV20-1 and J usage is TRBJ1-1, with TRBD1 matching over 7 bases. CDR1 and CDR2 from the germline V gene are DFQATT and SNEGSKA (reference sequence). The V segment lost 2 bases and the J segment 4 bases; nucleotides outside the gene matches: 7. The CDR3 has 14 residues. The CDR3 sequence is CSARRQGSGTEAFF. In nucleotides, the CDR3 is TGCAGTGCTAGAAGACAGGGTTCGGGCACTGAAGCTTTCTTT.

This clonotype was found a few times. The chain combines TRBV20-1 with TRBJ2-5; a possible D gene is TRBD2 (5 bases). In germline, CDR1 is DFQATT, CDR2 SNEGSKA (reference sequence). The V and J ends lost 4 bases and 4 bases respectively, with 10 bases between them. The CDR3 runs 12 residues. CDR3 nucleotides: TGCAGTGCTACCGCTAGCCTAGAGACCCAGTACTTC. Translation gives CSATASLETQYF.

This clonotype showed up just a few times. The J gene is TRBJ1-5, the V gene TRBV5-1; tentative D call: TRBD1 (5 bases). V was trimmed by 7 bases and J by 6 bases, leaving 20 bases between them. Germline V gene lookup returns CDR1 SGHRS and CDR2 YFSETQ. The CDR3 is 15 residues long. CDR3 sequence reads: CASSNVPGVGQPQHF. In DNA, the CDR3 is TGCGCCAGCTCTAACGTCCCGGGGGTGGGTCAGCCCCAGCATTTT.

This clonotype was detected a few times. The CDR3 DNA is TGTGCCAGCAGTTTACCGGGAATCTCAGATACGCAGTATTTT. It encodes CASSLPGISDTQYF. The genes are TRBV12-3 or TRBV12-4 and TRBJ2-3; a weak D match, TRBD2 (5 bases). Trimming cost V 2 bases and J 4 bases, with 10 bases left between them. This CDR3 has 14 residues.

This clonotype appeared a few times. The chain uses TRBV3-1 and TRBJ2-1; 9 bases match TRBD2. V was pared by 2 bases and J by 8 bases, with 7 bases of the junction left unmatched. Germline CDR1 and CDR2: LGHDT and YNNKEL (reference sequence). The CDR3 extends over 15 amino acids. CDR3 DNA: TGTGCCAGCAGCCAAATTAGCGGGAGTAACGATGAGCAGTTCTTC. As protein: CASSQISGSNDEQFF.

The chain joins TRBV29-1 to TRBJ2-1; tentative D call: TRBD2 (6 bases). The germline V and J ends were trimmed by 6 bases and 0 bases, with 15 bases remaining between them. The CDR3 extends over 15 amino acids. Germline CDR1 SQVTM, CDR2 ANQGSEA. In DNA, the CDR3 is TGCAGCGTGGAACTAGCTCCGAGCTCCTACAATGAGCAGTTCTTC. This codes for CSVELAPSSYNEQFF.

This clonotype was counted a few times. The V and J genes are TRBV29-1 and TRBJ1-1; TRBD1 matches at 7 bases. With V trimmed by 5 bases and J by 11 bases, 5 bases remained unmatched. Per the germline V gene, CDR1 is SQVTM and CDR2 is ANQGSEA. The CDR3 is 10 residues long. The DNA of the CDR3 is TGCAGCGTTAGCACAGGGGCCGCTTTCTTT. This translates into CSVSTGAAFF.

The sample holds a few counts of this clonotype. V gene TRBV12-3 or TRBV12-4 combines with J gene TRBJ2-7; D is undetermined. This CDR3 has 15 residues. With 3 bases removed from V and 3 bases from J, the gap between germline ends came to 15 bases. The CDR3: CASSFAGTGRYEQYF. In DNA form, the CDR3 reads TGTGCCAGCAGTTTTGCAGGAACCGGGCGCTACGAGCAGTACTTC.

This chain links TRBV4-3 with TRBJ1-6; TRBD1 is a possible D gene (5 bases). The CDR3 has 16 residues. V was shortened by 0 bases and J by 9 bases, with 15 bases between the two germline ends. The germline gives CDR1 LGHNA, CDR2 YSLEER. DNA for the CDR3: TGCGCCAGCAGCCAAGACGCCCGGGGAAGGGGTTCACCCCTCCACTTT. It is translated as CASSQDARGRGSPLHF.

This clonotype was detected only a few times. V and J are TRBV7-3 and TRBJ2-1; 12 nucleotides line up with TRBD2. There are 15 residues in the CDR3. After removal of 6 bases from V and 8 bases from J, the junction contained 8 bases not matched to a gene. Germline V gene sequence: CDR1 SGHTA, CDR2 FQGTGA. CDR3 amino acids: CASSPRLAGADEQFF. The DNA for the CDR3 is TGTGCCAGCAGTCCGCGACTAGCGGGAGCCGATGAGCAGTTCTTC.

This clonotype was detected ten times or more. The chain joins TRBV29-1 to TRBJ2-1, with a possible D match to TRBD2 (5 bases). The length of the CDR3 is 13 residues. In germline, CDR1 is SQVTM, CDR2 ANQGSEA. Trimming removed 7 bases from V and 2 bases from J, with 12 bases in between. The CDR3 sequence is CSGAASAYNEQFF. Written as DNA, the CDR3 is TGCAGCGGAGCGGCGTCTGCCTACAATGAGCAGTTCTTC.

This clonotype was detected a few times. The V and J genes are TRBV4-2 and TRBJ2-5; the match to TRBD2 covers 12 bases. The junction had 7 bases not matched to a gene; V was cut back by 4 bases and J by 1 base. The CDR3 spans 17 residues. Germline V gene data show CDR1 as LGHNA and CDR2 as YNFKEQ. CDR3 in DNA: TGTGCCAGCAGCCCGCGGACTAGCGGGACTGGCCAAGAGACCCAGTACTTC. This sequence encodes CASSPRTSGTGQETQYF.

There are many counts of this clonotype. This chain connects TRBV5-1 to TRBJ2-3; D is possibly TRBD2 (5 bases). V was pared by 4 bases and J by 6 bases, with 21 bases between. The CDR3 covers 16 residues. Germline-derived CDR1 and CDR2 are SGHRS and YFSETQ. CDR3 sequence (DNA): TGCGCCAGCAGCACCCCTAGGGAGCGTTTATCGGATACGCAGTATTTT. This translates into CASSTPRERLSDTQYF.

This clonotype was detected many times. The V and J genes are TRBV29-1 and TRBJ2-7, with 7 bases identical to TRBD1. J lost 5 bases, V lost 5 bases, and 9 bases had no gene match. This CDR3 has 13 amino acids. Germline values: CDR1 SQVTM, CDR2 ANQGSEA. DNA of the CDR3: TGCAGCGTTATCACAGGGGAAATAAACGAGCAGTACTTC. Translation gives CSVITGEINEQYF.

The sample holds many counts of this clonotype. This chain connects TRBV6-1 to TRBJ2-7, with 9 positions matching TRBD1. This CDR3 region has 14 residues. J gave up 1 base and V 10 bases, and 8 bases lay outside the gene matches. Per germline, CDR1 MNHNS and CDR2 SASEGT. The CDR3 coding sequence is TGTGCCACCAAGACAGACAGGGGGTCCTACGAGCAGTACTTC. Translation gives CATKTDRGSYEQYF.

V gene TRBV10-3 combines with J gene TRBJ2-7, with 7 bases aligning to TRBD1. The CDR3 consists of 13 residues. Losses at the gene ends were 6 bases for V and 2 bases for J; bases not matched to a gene: 4. Germline V gives CDR1 ENHRY, CDR2 SYGVKD. CDR3 in DNA: TGTGCCATCAGAGGGACAGAACCCTACGAGCAGTACTTC. It specifies CAIRGTEPYEQYF.

This clonotype was counted at least ten times. The DNA is omitted, as the CDR3 cannot be located on it reliably, and the CDR3 follows TCRdb's listing. This chain uses TRBV28 with TRBJ1-1. The CDR3 length equals 11 residues, ends included. From germline, CDR1 is MDHEN and CDR2 SYDVKM. CDR3 region: CASSFFGEAFF.

The V and J genes are TRBV24-1 and TRBJ2-4, with D perhaps matching TRBD1 or TRBD2 (6 bases each). CDR1 and CDR2 (germline): KGHDR, SFDVKD. V lost 0 bases and J 7 bases, leaving 12 bases between the germline ends. There are 15 residues in the CDR3. CDR3: CATSDLRGVTNIQYF. The CDR3 DNA is TGTGCCACCAGTGATTTGAGGGGGGTAACGAACATTCAGTACTTC.

The J gene is TRBJ2-7, the V gene TRBV7-3, with 8 bases fitting TRBD1. Germline V gene lookup returns CDR1 SGHTA and CDR2 FQGTGA. The ends lost 5 bases at V and 4 bases at J; junction bases unmatched: 4. The CDR3 totals 13 residues. CDR3 DNA: TGTGCCAGCAGCACCCGGACAGGGTACGAGCAGTACTTC. Amino acids: CASSTRTGYEQYF.